One and the same sample provided the 29 T cell receptor beta chains below, sequenced in a study of OX40 agonist ivuxolimab in advanced cancers. Only in-frame clones appear in the TCRdb table, and some are missing; sequencing was by immunoSEQ multiplex PCR. The sample carries more than 75,000 clones, 89% recorded once. The specimen was CD4+ or CD8+ T cells sorted from blood, collected in a trial of the OX40 agonist ivuxolimab. The receptor set was obtained from an adult with an advanced solid tumor such as melanoma, head and neck, liver or kidney cancer.

This clone was observed a handful of times. This chain links TRBV20-1 with TRBJ1-2; 7 nucleotides line up with TRBD1. The CDR3 is 11 amino acids. V shed 4 bases, J shed 7 bases, and the junction held 3 bases outside the gene matches. Germline V gene lookup returns CDR1 DFQATT and CDR2 SNEGSKA (reference sequence). The CDR3 protein is CSATDRAGYTF. In DNA, the CDR3 is TGCAGTGCTACCGACAGGGCTGGCTACACCTTC.

This chain joins TRBV7-6 and TRBJ2-3, with 7 bases identical to TRBD1. The CDR3 has 15 residues. With V trimmed by 5 bases and J by 0 bases, 5 bases remained unmatched. Germline CDR1 reads SGHVS; CDR2 reads FNYEAQ. CDR3 residues: CASSRTGPSTDTQYF. Written as DNA, the CDR3 is TGTGCCAGCAGCCGGACAGGTCCTAGCACAGATACGCAGTATTTT.

This clone showed up just a few times. V usage is TRBV19 and J usage is TRBJ2-1; 9 nucleotides line up with TRBD2. CDR3 length equals 17 residues. V lost 2 bases and J lost 1; bases outside the gene matches: 6. The germline CDR1 and CDR2 sequences are LNHDA and SQIVND (reference sequence). DNA of the CDR3: TGTGCCAGTAGTATATCTAGAACTAGCGGGTCCTACAATGAGCAGTTCTTC. This translates into CASSISRTSGSYNEQFF.

The V gene is TRBV7-9, the J gene TRBJ1-1; 10 positions agree with TRBD1. J was trimmed by 3 bases and V by 0 bases; bases with no gene match: 4. CDR3 size: 16 residues. Per germline, CDR1 SEHNR and CDR2 FQNEAQ (reference sequence). The CDR3 bases are TGTGCCAGCAGCTTAGCTGGGGACAGGGGTGACACTGAAGCTTTCTTT. Its protein is CASSLAGDRGDTEAFF.

V gene TRBV2 combines with J gene TRBJ2-5; 8 bases agree with TRBD1. This CDR3 has 15 amino acids. Germline V gives CDR1 SNHLY, CDR2 FYNNEI. After removal of 8 bases from V and 4 bases from J, the junction contained 12 bases not matched to a gene. CDR3 DNA sequence: TGTGCCAGCTCCCTATCGACAGGGGTGGGAGAGACCCAGTACTTC. Protein product: CASSLSTGVGETQYF.

The chain has TRBV7-6 and TRBJ1-2; 7 bases are shared with TRBD1. The germline V gene has CDR1 SGHVS and CDR2 FNYEAQ. With V trimmed by 7 bases and J by 0 bases, 11 bases remained unmatched. This CDR3 is 16 amino acids long. Here the CDR3 reads CASTRNRQGTNYGYTF. The DNA of the CDR3 is TGTGCCAGCACAAGAAACCGACAGGGAACTAACTATGGCTACACCTTC.

V usage is TRBV29-1 and J usage is TRBJ1-1; no clear D gene. Trimming stripped 5 bases from V and 0 bases from J, with 10 bases between. Per the germline V gene, CDR1 is SQVTM and CDR2 is ANQGSEA. The CDR3 length is 13 residues. CDR3 bases: TGCAGCGTTTCCCCGGGTTTGAACACTGAAGCTTTCTTT. It is translated as CSVSPGLNTEAFF.

The chain recombines TRBV25-1 with TRBJ1-2, with D possibly being TRBD1 (5 bases). Trimming stripped 3 bases from V and 7 bases from J, with 12 bases between. The V gene's germline CDR1 is MGHDK and CDR2 SYGVNS. The CDR3 consists of 13 residues. The CDR3 DNA reads as TGTGCCAGCAGTGAGACCCGGGGCTCTGGCTACACCTTC. This translates into CASSETRGSGYTF.

The chain carries TRBV27 and TRBJ1-5; 8 positions match TRBD1. Germline CDR1 MNHEY, CDR2 SMNVEV (reference sequence). V was clipped by 3 bases and J by 7 bases; unmatched bases: 5. The CDR3 is made up of 14 amino acids. CDR3 bases: TGTGCCAGCAGTTTCCGGACAGGGAGGCAGCCCCAGCATTTT. It encodes CASSFRTGRQPQHF.

The V call is TRBV5-4, the J call TRBJ2-7, with 9 bases that match TRBD1. The V segment lost 4 bases and the J segment 2 bases; nucleotides outside the gene matches: 4. The length of the CDR3 is 14 residues. CDR1 is SGHNT and CDR2 is YYREEE in the germline V gene (reference sequence). In DNA form, the CDR3 reads TGTGCCAGCAGCGTTGGGGACAGGGCCTACGAGCAGTACTTC. This gives the protein CASSVGDRAYEQYF. The whole variable domain, filled in from reference TRBV5-4 and TRBJ2-7, reads ETGVTQSPTHLIKTRGQQVTLRCSSQSGHNTVSWYQQALGQGPQFIFQYYREEENGRGNFPPRFSGLQFPNYSSELNVNALELDDSALYLCASSVGDRAYEQYFGPGTRLTVT.

This clone turned up a few times. This chain connects TRBV11-2 to TRBJ2-2, with D possibly being TRBD2 (5 bases). The V gene's germline CDR1 is SGHAT and CDR2 FQNNGV. This CDR3 region has 16 residues. V lost 1 base and J 2 bases, leaving 11 bases between the germline ends. CDR3 DNA: TGTGCCAGCAGCTTAGCTACGGGAACTAACACCGGGGAGCTGTTTTTT. Translating gives CASSLATGTNTGELFF. The full variable domain, rest sourced from reference TRBV11-2 and TRBJ2-2, is EAGVAQSPRYKIIEKRQSVAFWCNPISGHATLYWYQQILGQGPKLLIQFQNNGVVDDSQLPKDRFSAERLKGVDSTLKIQPAKLEDSAVYLCASSLATGTNTGELFFGEGSRLTVL.

The CDR3 DNA follows: TGTGCCAGCAGATGGGACAGGGACGCCGGGGAGCTGTTTTTT. It specifies CASRWDRDAGELFF. The chain employs TRBV7-9 and TRBJ2-2; 9 nucleotides match TRBD1. The germline CDR1 and CDR2 sequences are SEHNR and FQNEAQ (reference sequence). After removal of 6 bases from V and 6 bases from J, the junction contained 5 bases not matched to a gene. The CDR3 is 14 residues long.

This clone was observed once. This chain joins TRBV6-5 and TRBJ2-3; 11 nucleotides match TRBD2. Losses at the gene ends were 3 bases for V and 4 bases for J; bases not matched to a gene: 3. The CDR3 is 15 residues long. Looked up from germline, CDR1 is MNHEY and CDR2 is SVGAGI. The CDR3: CASSYGTSGPDTQYF. The DNA of the CDR3 is TGTGCCAGCAGTTATGGGACTAGCGGACCAGATACGCAGTATTTT.

The CDR3 region has the DNA TGTGCCAGCAGTGCGATTGGACTGAGCTACGAGCAGTACTTC. It specifies CASSAIGLSYEQYF. The V and J genes are TRBV28 and TRBJ2-7; D perhaps matches TRBD2 (5 bases). From germline, CDR1 is MDHEN and CDR2 SYDVKM. V lost 5 bases, J lost 3 bases, and 14 bases lay in between. The CDR3 is 14 amino acids.

The V and J genes are TRBV10-3 and TRBJ2-5; TRBD2 matches 9 bases. This CDR3 is built from 16 residues. The germline V gene has CDR1 ENHRY and CDR2 SYGVKD. Trimming took 4 bases from V and 2 from J; bases not matched to a gene: 8. The chain's CDR3 is CAISGDTSGLQETQYF. CDR3 DNA: TGTGCCATCAGTGGGGATACTAGCGGGTTGCAAGAGACCCAGTACTTC.

The V and J genes are TRBV19 and TRBJ2-3, with 8 bases aligning to TRBD1. J gave up 2 bases and V 3 bases, and 7 bases lay outside the gene matches. The CDR3 is 16 amino acids. Germline V CDR1 and CDR2: LNHDA, SQIVND (reference sequence). As DNA, the CDR3 is TGTGCCAGTAGTATCCGGGACAGGAGCTTCACAGATACGCAGTATTTT. Translated: CASSIRDRSFTDTQYF.

This chain links TRBV18 with TRBJ2-1; 14 bases agree with TRBD2. V was pared by 2 bases and J by 10 bases, with 7 bases of the junction left unmatched. The germline gives CDR1 KGHSH, CDR2 LQKENI. CDR3 length: 16 amino acids. CDR3 sequence reads: CASSPAGTSGSVEQFF. CDR3 nucleotides: TGTGCCAGCTCACCAGCCGGGACTAGCGGGAGCGTGGAGCAGTTCTTC.

The gene calls are TRBV7-8 and TRBJ2-3; the match to TRBD2 covers 10 bases. This CDR3 is 16 amino acids long. J lost 1 base, V lost 4 bases, and 5 bases had no gene match. Germline lookup yields CDR1 SGHVS and CDR2 FQNEAQ. CDR3 loop: CASSSKTSGRTDTQYF. CDR3 nucleotide sequence: TGTGCCAGCAGCTCCAAGACTAGCGGGCGCACAGATACGCAGTATTTT.

This sequence joins TRBV10-3 and TRBJ1-3; D unclear. The ends were cut back, 3 bases at V and 3 bases at J, with 12 bases in the middle. This CDR3 spans 15 amino acids. Looked up from germline, CDR1 is ENHRY and CDR2 is SYGVKD. CDR3 nucleotides: TGTGCCATCAGTGAAGCGGCGTCATATGGAAACACCATATATTTT. As protein: CAISEAASYGNTIYF.

This clone was detected only a few times. The chain recombines TRBV19 with TRBJ1-1; tentatively, D is TRBD1 (5 bases). V was cut by 6 bases and J by 1 base, with 15 bases left in between. CDR1 is LNHDA, CDR2 SQIVND, per germline (reference sequence). CDR3 size: 15 residues. CDR3: CASSPGGPGNTEAFF. The CDR3 DNA reads TGTGCCAGTAGCCCGGGGGGTCCGGGGAACACTGAAGCTTTCTTT.

This chain connects TRBV6-8 to TRBJ2-3; no clear D. Trimming took off 6 bases at V and 2 bases at J, with 12 bases between the two ends. The CDR3 runs 14 residues. Germline CDR1 reads MNHGY; CDR2 reads SAAAGT. The DNA for the CDR3 is TGTGCCAGCAGCCAAGCCAAGAACACAGATACGCAGTATTTT. This sequence encodes CASSQAKNTDTQYF.

As concerns this clone: The sample contains more than one DNA sequence encoding this CDR3. This chain joins TRBV6-4 and TRBJ2-3, with D tentatively TRBD2 (5 bases). Per germline, CDR1 MRHNA and CDR2 SNTAGT. V lost 4 bases to trimming and J lost 6 bases, with 11 bases between them. This CDR3 contains 13 residues. The CDR3: CASSAFEGDTQYF. CDR3 in DNA: TGTGCCAGCAGTGCCTTCGAGGGTGATACGCAGTATTTT.

Comments on this clone: The junction departs from the called germline gene at one end, perhaps through a read error. This chain connects TRBV5-4 to TRBJ2-2; unclear D gene. Germline CDR1 SGHNT, CDR2 YYREEE (reference sequence). There are 16 residues in the CDR3. CDR3 sequence reads: CASSQDRAIGTGELFF. The CDR3 coding sequence is TGCGCCAGCAGCCAAGATCGGGCGATAGGCACCGGGGAGCTGTTTTTT.

The J gene is TRBJ2-1, the V gene TRBV18, with 10 bases lining up with TRBD2. V shed 1 base, J shed 8 bases, and the junction held 5 bases outside the gene matches. This CDR3 is 15 amino acids long. The germline V gene encodes CDR1 KGHSH and CDR2 LQKENI. CDR3 DNA: TGTGCCAGCTCACCACGGCTAGCGGGAGTGGATGAGCAGTTCTTC. This codes for CASSPRLAGVDEQFF.

The rearrangement uses TRBV6-1 and TRBJ1-2; D unclear. The V gene's germline CDR1 is MNHNS and CDR2 SASEGT. Trimming cost V 5 bases and J 7 bases, with 8 bases left between them. The CDR3 length is 11 residues. CDR3 sequence (DNA): TGTGCCAGCAGTCGCGGTGGTGGCTACACCTTC. It encodes CASSRGGGYTF.

The chain employs TRBV6-1 and TRBJ2-3, with unresolved D. Looked up from germline, CDR1 is MNHNS and CDR2 is SASEGT. The CDR3 runs to 14 residues. Trimming stripped 8 bases from V and 2 bases from J, with 14 bases between. CDR3 coding DNA: TGTGCCAGCCTTGGGATCCAGCCCACAGATACGCAGTATTTT. Amino acid sequence: CASLGIQPTDTQYF.

V usage is TRBV7-9 and J usage is TRBJ1-1; maybe TRBD1 (5 bases). Germline CDR1 SEHNR, CDR2 FQNEAQ (reference sequence). With 5 bases removed from V and 1 base from J, the gap between germline ends came to 11 bases. This CDR3 comprises 14 residues. The DNA for the CDR3 is TGTGCCAGCAGCATGGGACTGACGAACACTGAAGCTTTCTTT. Its protein is CASSMGLTNTEAFF.

The V and J genes are TRBV10-3 and TRBJ1-5; no reliable D call. CDR3 size: 13 residues. CDR1 and CDR2 from the germline V gene are ENHRY and SYGVKD. Between the trimmed V and J ends, which lost 10 bases and 3 bases, there was a span of 13 bases. The CDR3 reads CATNFGVNQPQHF. CDR3 coding DNA: TGTGCCACCAATTTCGGGGTCAATCAGCCCCAGCATTTT.

The chain is built from TRBV10-2 and TRBJ1-5; unclear D gene. With 6 bases removed from V and 0 bases from J, the gap between germline ends came to 6 bases. Germline CDR1 WSHSY, CDR2 SAAADI. There are 13 residues in the CDR3. This CDR3 is CASSQASNQPQHF. The CDR3 region has the DNA TGCGCCAGCAGCCAGGCTAGCAATCAGCCCCAGCATTTT.